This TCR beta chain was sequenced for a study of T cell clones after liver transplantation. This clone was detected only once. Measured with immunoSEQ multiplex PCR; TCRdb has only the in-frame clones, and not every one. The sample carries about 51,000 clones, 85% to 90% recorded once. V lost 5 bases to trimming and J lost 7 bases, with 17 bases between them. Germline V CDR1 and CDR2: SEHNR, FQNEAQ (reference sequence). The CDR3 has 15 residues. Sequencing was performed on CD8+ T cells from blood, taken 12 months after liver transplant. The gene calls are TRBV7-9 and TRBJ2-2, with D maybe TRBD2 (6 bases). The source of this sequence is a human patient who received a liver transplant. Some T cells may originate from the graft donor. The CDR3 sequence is CASSAGGPSFGELFF. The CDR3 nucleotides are TGTGCCAGCAGCGCCGGAGGGCCGAGCTTCGGGGAGCTGTTTTTT.